The clone carrying this T cell receptor beta chain showed up just a few times. As yet, its antigen is unknown. Each CDR3 protein is one row after TCRdb ran MiXCR on the RT-PCR reads. The sample shows about 610,000 distinct CDR3 sequences, 14% of them seen only once. The sample originates from a study of response to subunit inactivated influenza vaccine. Study-wide results and caveats: Each seasonal flu vaccination may recruit only limited new T cells, authors suggested.

The germline V gene encodes CDR1 MNHEY and CDR2 SVGEGT. The CDR3 totals 20 residues. The J segment lost 0 bases and the V segment lost 5 bases, leaving 11 bases of the junction unmatched. The receptor's source is a man between 45 and 60 years old who received an inactivated influenza vaccine. Source: PBMCs from blood, taken roughly 13 days after vaccination. The V gene is TRBV6-2 or TRBV6-3, the J gene TRBJ2-6; 12 bases are a match to TRBD1. The CDR3 reads CASSPGTGGTSFSGANVLTF. The CDR3 bases are TGTGCCAGCAGTCCCGGGACAGGGGGCACCAGTTTCTCTGGGGCCAACGTCCTGACTTTC.